Sequencing of this T cell receptor (beta chain) was carried out in a study of T cell repertoires in cytomegalovirus infection. Study context: Peptides in the study included HLA-C-restricted and HLA-B-restricted CMV epitopes. The public TCR beta signatures pointed to both CMV infection and matching HLA type.

MiXCR was run by TCRdb on the reads, yielding one entry per CDR3 protein. The sample includes around 900,000 distinct CDR3 sequences, under 40% of them seen just once. Study results and caveats: Summed frequency of shared TCR beta families picked out CMV carriers who also had the relevant HLA.

This CDR3 has 13 residues. Germline CDR1 is MNHEY and CDR2 is SVGAGI. V was cut by 0 bases and J by 8 bases, with 10 bases left in between. This clonotype was observed at least ten times. No antigen is known for it. This TCR derives from a human donor in good health (CMV status not recorded). Some clones in this sample may be carry-over from other donors' samples. Here the sequenced sample was cultured CD8+ T cells from PBMCs, taken from culture after CMV antigen stimulation. This rearrangement joins TRBV6-5 to TRBJ1-2, with D possibly TRBD1 on 6 matching bases. CDR3 bases: TGTGCCAGCAGTTACTCGTCAGGGGACGGCTACACCTTC. Its protein is CASSYSSGDGYTF.